This T cell receptor beta chain comes out of a study of blood T cell repertoires in COVID-19. Whole-study context: Sources were T cells, B-cell-depleted T cells, or PBMCs; the material itself was cDNA or gDNA.

Trimming pared 3 bases from V and 4 bases from J, leaving 15 bases between. CDR1 is SEHNR, CDR2 FQNEAQ, per germline (reference sequence). This CDR3 spans 15 amino acids. Original data processing: Nucleated cell counts were estimated from reference gene primer amplification. Clones were read by immunoSEQ multiplex PCR, and TCRdb kept only the in-frame ones, dropping some. That table gives V, J and clone size, and the DNA gave D and trimming. The sample contains under 45,000 clones, about 80% of which appear only once. The chain is built from TRBV7-9 and TRBJ1-2, with a weak D call TRBD1 (5 bases). Input material: peripheral blood. This sequence was found in a man at least 80 years old with acute or convalescent COVID-19. The CDR3 loop reads CASSFEQGGAYGYTF. In DNA form, the CDR3 reads TGTGCCAGCAGCTTCGAGCAGGGAGGAGCCTATGGCTACACCTTC.